This T cell receptor (beta chain) was documented in a study of neurological immune-mediated disorders (dated by TCRdb to about 2019). With respect to the entire study: The study compared peripheral blood TCR-beta repertoires of HTLV-I-associated myelopathy (HAM/TSP) patients, multiple sclerosis patients and healthy controls using UMI-based sequencing. Alongside PBMC samples, the set of some 98 TCR-beta libraries contained longitudinal samples, technical triplicates, and paired CD4+ and CD8+ T-cell subsets that had been sorted. Of the 68 subjects in the cohort, about 14 were HAM/TSP patients, 34 were multiple sclerosis patients, and about 20 were healthy controls. Summary of the overall study and its limitations: The highest TCR clonal expansion was observed in HAM/TSP patients, whereas the lowest was observed in MS patients, even when compared with healthy controls. Expanded clones from different subjects shared no identical CDR3 amino acid sequences, which suggests that TCR-beta repertoires were private in all groups.

Healthy controls were blood bank volunteers in Maryland, USA. Unsorted PBMC libraries were generated from 2 million PBMCs stored in RNAlater at -80 °C until RNA extraction. Peripheral blood underwent Ficoll-Hypaque density gradient centrifugation to isolate PBMCs, which were then cryopreserved in liquid nitrogen. In its sample, this clonotype was seen many times. The target of this receptor is not known. Base qualities were left out, and no much larger clone turns up one base away. To synthesize cDNA, template-switch 5'RACE was performed with a primer carrying a 10-nucleotide random unique molecular identifier so that each TCR transcript was tagged. Each sequencing run produced over 160 million TCR-beta sequences covering 15-18 subjects. Total RNA was extracted with the RNeasy kit. The KAPA Real-time Library Amplification kit was used to amplify TCR-beta VDJ regions with primers targeting the TCR constant region and the 5'RACE anchor. A first PCR added sample indexes and Illumina adaptors, and a second PCR then raised library yield. After Ampure bead purification, the roughly 650 bp TCR product was size-selected on a 2% E-gel SizeSelection system. Before pooling, libraries had their quality checked on a Bioanalyzer, their concentration measured with Qubit, and their quantity determined with the Kapa Library Quantification kit. An Illumina HiSeq 2500 sequenced the libraries paired-end 2 x 150 bp. To increase sequence diversity, roughly 24-31% phiX was spiked into each library pool. The paper's processing steps were these. The quality-filtered reads were processed with the UMI-based MiGEC pipeline, whose error correction step removed more than 90% of the raw TCR sequences. VDJ genes were aligned to IMGT germline references, and each clonotype was defined by a unique CDR3 amino acid sequence together with V-J genes. Clonal expansion, Shannon diversity, and CDR3 relatedness (CalcPairwiseDistances, ClusterSamples) were evaluated with VDJtools, and phylogenetic trees were built with CLCbio workbench. Clones with at least 8 unique UMIs were defined as expanded, with this threshold being based on coefficient-of-variation modelling across technical triplicates. TCRdb redid the processing of the public reads, applying fastp at Q25 and MiXCR, and retained in-frame beta chains. CDR3 protein duplicates are merged, each entry listing the most common genes and DNA. TCRdb assigned the V and J calls; the authors' analysis was not used. This sample gives approximately 87,000 distinct CDR3 sequences in total; approximately 14% of them show up just once. Roughly 7.3% of the sample goes to the ten largest clones.

Sequences SGHRS (CDR1) and YFSETQ (CDR2) are obtained from the germline V gene. The CDR3 has 16 amino acids, counting the end cysteine and phenylalanine. The entry retains the CDR3 DNA only, 48 bases that are in frame from base 1. At the junction V is shortened by 2 bases and J by 4 bases, with 18 bases in between. This clonotype originated in a woman in her forties or fifties in good health. The rearranged segments are TRBV5-1 and TRBJ1-1, and the D gene may be TRBD1, 5 bases matching. Sequencing was carried out using PBMCs. The DNA is TGCGCCAGCAGCTTTAGACAGTATATAGAAGGCACTGAAGCTTTCTTT. It specifies CASSFRQYIEGTEAFF.